This T cell receptor (beta chain) was documented in a study of CD8 T cells in Susac syndrome. Controls were healthy donors chosen to match patients in age and sex. The authors negatively isolated CD8+ and CD4+ T cells and FACS-enriched TEMRA cells. RNA was extracted with the RNeasy kit, and a quantity of roughly 0.5 to 1 ug was reverse transcribed using random hexamers. Multiplex PCR with immunoSEQ amplified the TCR beta CDR3 across 54 Vbeta and 13 Jbeta. TCRdb used MiXCR to reprocess the immunoSEQ multiplex PCR reads, holding one entry per CDR3 protein. The sample records about 200,000 distinct CDR3 sequences, 90% to 95% being singletons. CDR3 length: 13 amino acids. The germline gives CDR1 LGHDT, CDR2 YNNKEL (reference sequence). V shed 0 bases and J shed 7 bases, with 6 bases lying between them. This clonotype has just a few counts.

The J gene is TRBJ2-2, the V gene TRBV3-1; D is undetermined. Sequenced sample: CD4+ T cells from PBMCs. This receptor was identified in a human donor in good health. CDR3 DNA sequence: TGTGCCAGCAGCCAAGACGGTAACGGGGAGCTGTTTTTT. Translated, it gives CASSQDGNGELFF.